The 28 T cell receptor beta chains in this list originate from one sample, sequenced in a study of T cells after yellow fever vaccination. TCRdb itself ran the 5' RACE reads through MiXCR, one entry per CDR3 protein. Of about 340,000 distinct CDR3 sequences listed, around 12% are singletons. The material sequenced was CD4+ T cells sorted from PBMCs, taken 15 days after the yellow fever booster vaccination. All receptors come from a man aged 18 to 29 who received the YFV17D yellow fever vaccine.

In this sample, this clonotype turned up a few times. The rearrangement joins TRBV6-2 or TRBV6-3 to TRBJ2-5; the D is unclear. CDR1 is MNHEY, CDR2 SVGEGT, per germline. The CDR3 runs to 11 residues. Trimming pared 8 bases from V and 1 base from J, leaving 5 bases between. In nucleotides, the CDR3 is TGTGCCAGCCCCCTCCAAGAGACCCAGTACTTC. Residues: CASPLQETQYF.

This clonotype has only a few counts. As DNA, the CDR3 is TGTGCCAGCAGCACCCGACTAGGCTCGGGCACAGATACGCAGTATTTT. This sequence encodes CASSTRLGSGTDTQYF. The chain joins TRBV5-4 to TRBJ2-3; D possibly corresponds to TRBD2 (6 bases). The V and J ends lost 4 bases and 1 base respectively, with 16 bases between them. The length of the CDR3 is 16 residues. The germline V gene has CDR1 SGHNT and CDR2 YYREEE (reference sequence).

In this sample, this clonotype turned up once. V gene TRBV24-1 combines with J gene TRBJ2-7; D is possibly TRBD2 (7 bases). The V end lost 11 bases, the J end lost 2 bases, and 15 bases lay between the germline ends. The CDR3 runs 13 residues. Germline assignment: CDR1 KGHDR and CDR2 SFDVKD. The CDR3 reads CANRGAATYEQYF. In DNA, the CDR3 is TGTGCCAACCGGGGGGCCGCGACCTACGAGCAGTACTTC.

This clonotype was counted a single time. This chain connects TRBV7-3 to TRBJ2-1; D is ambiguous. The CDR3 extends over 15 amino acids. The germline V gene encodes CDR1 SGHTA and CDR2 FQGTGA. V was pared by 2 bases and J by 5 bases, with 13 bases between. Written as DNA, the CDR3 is TGTGCCAGCAGCTTAGACTCCCCGCTGGACAATGAGCAGTTCTTC. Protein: CASSLDSPLDNEQFF. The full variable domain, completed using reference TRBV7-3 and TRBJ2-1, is GAGVSQTPSNKVTEKGKYVELRCDPISGHTALYWYRQSLGQGPEFLIYFQGTGAADDSGLPNDRFFAVRPEGSVSTLKIQRTERGDSAVYLCASSLDSPLDNEQFFGPGTRLTVL.

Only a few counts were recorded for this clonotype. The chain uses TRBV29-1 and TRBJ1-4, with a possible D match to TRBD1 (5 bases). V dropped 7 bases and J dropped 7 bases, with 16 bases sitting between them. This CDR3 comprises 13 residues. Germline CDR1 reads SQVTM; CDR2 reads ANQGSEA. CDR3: CSGSRSRGEKLFF. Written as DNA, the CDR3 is TGCAGCGGATCCCGATCTAGGGGTGAAAAACTGTTTTTT.

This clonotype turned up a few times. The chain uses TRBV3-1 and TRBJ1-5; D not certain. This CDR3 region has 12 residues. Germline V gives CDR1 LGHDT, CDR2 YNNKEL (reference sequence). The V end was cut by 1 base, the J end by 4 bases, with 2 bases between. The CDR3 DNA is TGTGCCAGCAGCCAAGCGAATCAGCCCCAGCATTTT. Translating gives CASSQANQPQHF. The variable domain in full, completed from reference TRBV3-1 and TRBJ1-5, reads DTAVSQTPKYLVTQMGNDKSIKCEQNLGHDTMYWYKQDSKKFLKIMFSYNNKELIINETVPNRFSPKSPDKAHLNLHINSLELGDSAVYFCASSQANQPQHFGDGTRLSIL.

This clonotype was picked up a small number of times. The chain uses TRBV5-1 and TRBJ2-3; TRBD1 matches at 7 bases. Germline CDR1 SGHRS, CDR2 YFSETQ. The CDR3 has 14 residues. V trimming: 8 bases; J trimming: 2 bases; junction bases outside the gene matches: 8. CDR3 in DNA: TGCGCCAGTGCCAGGGGGTCAAACACAGATACGCAGTATTTT. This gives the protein CASARGSNTDTQYF. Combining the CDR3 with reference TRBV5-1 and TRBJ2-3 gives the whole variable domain KAGVTQTPRYLIKTRGQQVTLSCSPISGHRSVSWYQQTPGQGLQFLFEYFSETQRNKGNFPGRFSGRQFSNSRSEMNVSTLELGDSALYLCASARGSNTDTQYFGPGTRLTVL.

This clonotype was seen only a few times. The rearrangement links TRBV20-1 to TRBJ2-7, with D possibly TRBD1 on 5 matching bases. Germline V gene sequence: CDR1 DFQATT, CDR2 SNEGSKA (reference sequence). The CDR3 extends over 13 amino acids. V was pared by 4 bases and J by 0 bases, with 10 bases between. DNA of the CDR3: TGCAGTGCTAAAGGGGTCACCTCCTACGAGCAGTACTTC. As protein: CSAKGVTSYEQYF.

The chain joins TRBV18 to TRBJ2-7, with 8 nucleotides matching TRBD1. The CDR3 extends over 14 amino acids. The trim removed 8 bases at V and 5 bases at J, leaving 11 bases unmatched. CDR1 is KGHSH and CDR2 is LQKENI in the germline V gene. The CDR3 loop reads CASTGGRDDNEQYF. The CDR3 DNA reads TGTGCCAGCACAGGGGGACGGGACGACAACGAGCAGTACTTC.

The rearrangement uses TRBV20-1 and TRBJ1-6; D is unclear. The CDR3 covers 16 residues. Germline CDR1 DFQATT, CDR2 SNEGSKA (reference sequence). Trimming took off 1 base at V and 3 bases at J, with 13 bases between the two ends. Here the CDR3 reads CSARAVWAVYNSPLHF. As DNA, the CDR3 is TGCAGTGCTAGAGCAGTGTGGGCAGTCTATAATTCACCCCTCCACTTT.

DNA of the CDR3: TGCGCCAGCAGCCAAGATAAGGCTAGCGGGCGGGGGAGAGACAATGAGCAGTTCTTC. This codes for CASSQDKASGRGRDNEQFF. The chain employs TRBV4-1 and TRBJ2-1; 8 nucleotides match TRBD2. The junction had 15 bases not matched to a gene; V was cut back by 0 bases and J by 5 bases. Germline V gene lookup returns CDR1 MGHRA and CDR2 YSYEKL. The length of the CDR3 is 19 residues.

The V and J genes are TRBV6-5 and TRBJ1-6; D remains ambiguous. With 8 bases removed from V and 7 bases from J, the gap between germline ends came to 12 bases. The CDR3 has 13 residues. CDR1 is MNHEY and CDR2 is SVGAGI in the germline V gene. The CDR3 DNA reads TGTGCCAGCCACCGGGGTTCAAATTCACCCCTCCACTTT. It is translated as CASHRGSNSPLHF.

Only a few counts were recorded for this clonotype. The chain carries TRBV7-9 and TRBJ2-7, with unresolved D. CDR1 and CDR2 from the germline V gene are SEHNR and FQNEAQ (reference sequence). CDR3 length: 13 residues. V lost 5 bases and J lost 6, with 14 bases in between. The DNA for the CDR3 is TGTGCCAGCAGCCCAGGCCGTTCCGGCGAGCAGTACTTC. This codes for CASSPGRSGEQYF.

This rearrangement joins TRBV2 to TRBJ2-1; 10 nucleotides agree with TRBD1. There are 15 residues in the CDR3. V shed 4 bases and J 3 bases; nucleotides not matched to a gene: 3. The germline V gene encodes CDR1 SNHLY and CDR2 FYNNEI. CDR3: CASSVGQGVYNEQFF. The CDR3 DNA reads TGTGCCAGCAGTGTAGGACAGGGGGTCTACAATGAGCAGTTCTTC.

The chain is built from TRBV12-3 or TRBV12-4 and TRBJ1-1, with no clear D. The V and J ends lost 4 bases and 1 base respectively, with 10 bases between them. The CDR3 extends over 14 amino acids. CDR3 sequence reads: CASSYTQENTEAFF. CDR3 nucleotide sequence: TGTGCCAGCAGTTACACGCAGGAGAACACTGAAGCTTTCTTT.

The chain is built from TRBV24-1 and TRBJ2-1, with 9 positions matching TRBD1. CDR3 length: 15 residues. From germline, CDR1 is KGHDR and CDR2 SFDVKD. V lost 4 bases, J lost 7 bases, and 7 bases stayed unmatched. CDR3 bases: TGTGCCACCAGTGACCCGGGGACAGGGATGAATGAGCAGTTCTTC. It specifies CATSDPGTGMNEQFF.

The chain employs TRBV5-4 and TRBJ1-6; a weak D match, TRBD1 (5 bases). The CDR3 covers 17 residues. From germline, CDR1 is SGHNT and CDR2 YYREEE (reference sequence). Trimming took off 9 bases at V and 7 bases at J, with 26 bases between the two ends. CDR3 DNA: TGTGCCACCTCCCGCGACCAGGGAGCGGCGAACAATTCACCCCTCCACTTT. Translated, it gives CATSRDQGAANNSPLHF.

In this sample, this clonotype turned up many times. DNA for the CDR3: TGCGCCAGCAGCCAAGTAGTCACAGATACGCAGTATTTT. Amino acids: CASSQVVTDTQYF. The gene calls are TRBV4-1 and TRBJ2-3; D unclear. CDR3 length: 13 amino acids. Trimming pared 1 base from V and 2 bases from J, leaving 4 bases between. Germline V lookup: CDR1 MGHRA, CDR2 YSYEKL.

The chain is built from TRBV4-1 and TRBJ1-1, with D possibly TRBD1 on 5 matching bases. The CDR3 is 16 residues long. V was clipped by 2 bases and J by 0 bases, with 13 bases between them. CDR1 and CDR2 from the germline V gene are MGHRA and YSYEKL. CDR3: CASSQFRQSMNTEAFF. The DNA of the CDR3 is TGCGCCAGCAGCCAATTCAGACAGTCCATGAACACTGAAGCTTTCTTT.

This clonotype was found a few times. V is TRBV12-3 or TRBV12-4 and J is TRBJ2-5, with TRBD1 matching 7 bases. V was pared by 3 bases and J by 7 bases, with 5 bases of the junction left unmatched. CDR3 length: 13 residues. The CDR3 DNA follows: TGTGCCAGCAGTTTGACAGGGTCCGGGACCCAGTACTTC. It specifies CASSLTGSGTQYF.

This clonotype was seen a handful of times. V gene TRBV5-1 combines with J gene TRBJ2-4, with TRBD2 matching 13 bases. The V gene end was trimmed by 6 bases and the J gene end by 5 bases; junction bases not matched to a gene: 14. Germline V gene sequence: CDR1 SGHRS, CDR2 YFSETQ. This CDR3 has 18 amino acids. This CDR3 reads CASTPRPGLAGWENIQYF. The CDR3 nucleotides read TGCGCCAGCACCCCTCGTCCGGGACTAGCGGGGTGGGAAAACATTCAGTACTTC.

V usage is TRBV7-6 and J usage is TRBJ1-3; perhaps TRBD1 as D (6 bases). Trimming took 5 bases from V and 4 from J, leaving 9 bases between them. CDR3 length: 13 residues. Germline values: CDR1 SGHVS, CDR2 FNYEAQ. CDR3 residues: CASSKQGGNTIYF. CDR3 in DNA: TGTGCCAGCAGCAAACAGGGCGGAAACACCATATATTTT.

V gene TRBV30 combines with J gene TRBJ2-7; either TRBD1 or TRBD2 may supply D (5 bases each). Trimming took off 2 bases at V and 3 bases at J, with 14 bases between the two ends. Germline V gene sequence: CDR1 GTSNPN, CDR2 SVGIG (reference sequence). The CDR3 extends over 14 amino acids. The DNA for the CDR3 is TGTGCCTGGAGTAGCAGCGGCCAGGGCTACGAGCAGTACTTC. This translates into CAWSSSGQGYEQYF.

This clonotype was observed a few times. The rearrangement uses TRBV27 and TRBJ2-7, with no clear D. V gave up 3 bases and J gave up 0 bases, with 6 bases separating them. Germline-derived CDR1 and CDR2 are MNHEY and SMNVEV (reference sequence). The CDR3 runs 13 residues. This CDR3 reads CASSFWPSYEQYF. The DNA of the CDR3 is TGTGCCAGCAGTTTCTGGCCCTCCTACGAGCAGTACTTC.

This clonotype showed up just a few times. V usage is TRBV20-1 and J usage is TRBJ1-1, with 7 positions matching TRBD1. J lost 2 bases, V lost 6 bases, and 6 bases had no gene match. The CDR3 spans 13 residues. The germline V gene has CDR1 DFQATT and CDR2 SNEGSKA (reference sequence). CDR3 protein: CSALGQVNTEAFF. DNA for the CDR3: TGCAGTGCGCTAGGACAGGTAAACACTGAAGCTTTCTTT.

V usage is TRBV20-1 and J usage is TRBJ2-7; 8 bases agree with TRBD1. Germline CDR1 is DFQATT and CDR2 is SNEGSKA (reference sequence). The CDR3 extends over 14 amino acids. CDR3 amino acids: CSAVFDRGVYEQYV. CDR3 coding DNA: TGCAGCGCAGTTTTTGACAGGGGCGTCTACGAGCAGTACGTC.

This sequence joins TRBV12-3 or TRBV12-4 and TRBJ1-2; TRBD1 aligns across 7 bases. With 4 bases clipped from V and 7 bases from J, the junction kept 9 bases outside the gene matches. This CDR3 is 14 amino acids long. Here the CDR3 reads CASSSQLTGVGYTF. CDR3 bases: TGTGCCAGCAGTTCACAGTTAACAGGGGTTGGCTACACCTTC.

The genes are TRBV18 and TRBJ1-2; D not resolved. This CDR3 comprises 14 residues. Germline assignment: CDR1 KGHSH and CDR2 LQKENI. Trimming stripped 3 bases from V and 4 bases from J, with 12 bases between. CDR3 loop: CASSPLETSYGYTF. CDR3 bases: TGTGCCAGCTCACCGTTAGAGACAAGCTATGGCTACACCTTC.